Each of the 20 T cell receptor beta chains below was sequenced from the same sample in a study of cytomegalovirus exposure and HLA in healthy donors. TCRdb's table, derived via immunoSEQ multiplex PCR, lists solely in-frame clones and lacks some. Of 180,000 or so clones in the sample, around nine tenths were seen once. Sequenced: PBMCs. The receptors come from a man under 40 in good health and CMV-seropositive.

The chain couples TRBV25-1 to TRBJ2-7, with unresolved D. The CDR3 is made up of 12 amino acids. CDR1 and CDR2 (germline): MGHDK, SYGVNS. V lost 8 bases and J 6 bases, leaving 14 bases between the germline ends. CDR3 loop: CASGVGIGEQYF. The CDR3 region has the DNA TGTGCCAGCGGAGTCGGTATTGGCGAGCAGTACTTC.

CDR3 sequence reads: CASSPGTEAFF. CDR3 nucleotides: TGTGCCAGCAGCCCAGGGACTGAAGCTTTCTTT. The chain combines TRBV6-5 with TRBJ1-1; D might be TRBD1 (5 bases). The V and J ends lost 6 bases and 5 bases respectively, with 7 bases between them. The CDR3 loop spans 11 amino acids. CDR1 is MNHEY and CDR2 is SVGAGI in the germline V gene.

The chain employs TRBV30 and TRBJ2-3; the D is unclear. With 2 bases removed from V and 5 bases from J, the gap between germline ends came to 5 bases. CDR3 size: 11 residues. Germline values: CDR1 GTSNPN, CDR2 SVGIG (reference sequence). CDR3 DNA sequence: TGTGCCTGGAGTTGGAAAGATACGCAGTATTTT. This codes for CAWSWKDTQYF.

The chain carries TRBV18 and TRBJ1-1; unclear D gene. The V end lost 1 base, the J end lost 3 bases, and 12 bases lay between the germline ends. In germline, CDR1 is KGHSH, CDR2 LQKENI. This CDR3 contains 15 residues. The CDR3 is CASSPRRGADTEAFF. CDR3 bases: TGTGCCAGCTCACCACGCCGGGGTGCGGACACTGAAGCTTTCTTT.

This clone showed up just once. The chain carries TRBV15 and TRBJ1-2; a possible D gene is TRBD1 (6 bases). This CDR3 spans 13 amino acids. V shed 3 bases and J shed 2 bases, with 7 bases lying between them. Per the germline V gene, CDR1 is LNHNV and CDR2 is YYDKDF (reference sequence). In DNA, the CDR3 is TGTGCCACCAGCAGCGGACAGAACTATGGCTACACCTTC. It specifies CATSSGQNYGYTF.

V and J are TRBV7-2 and TRBJ1-3; weak D call: TRBD1 (6 bases). This CDR3 contains 19 residues. Trimming took 1 base from V and 0 from J, leaving 19 bases between them. CDR1 is SGHTA, CDR2 FQGNSA, per germline. CDR3 nucleotide sequence: TGTGCCAGCAGCTTAGTCCTCATGGACAGAAGACACTCTGGAAACACCATATATTTT. Amino acids: CASSLVLMDRRHSGNTIYF.

Only a few counts were recorded for this clone. This chain links TRBV28 with TRBJ1-6; the D is unclear. The germline V gene encodes CDR1 MDHEN and CDR2 SYDVKM. Trimming left V 6 bases short and J 12 bases short, with 12 bases between. The CDR3 contains 12 residues. The CDR3 DNA sequence: TGTGCCAGCAGCCTTTTAAGAGGACCCCTCCACTTT. Translated, it gives CASSLLRGPLHF. Full variable domain (missing parts from reference TRBV28 and TRBJ1-6): DVKVTQSSRYLVKRTGEKVFLECVQDMDHENMFWYRQDPGLGLRLIYFSYDVKMKEKGDIPEGYSVSREKKERFSLILESASTNQTSMYLCASSLLRGPLHFGNGTRLTVT.

This clone was recorded only once. The chain couples TRBV6-5 to TRBJ2-2; perhaps TRBD2 as D (7 bases). Trimming removed 6 bases at V and 7 bases at J, with 18 bases between. This CDR3 has 15 residues. In germline, CDR1 is MNHEY, CDR2 SVGAGI. In DNA form, the CDR3 reads TGTGCCAGCAGCTCTGGGGGGGCTTCTGGCGGGGAGCTGTTTTTT. Protein product: CASSSGGASGGELFF.

The chain is built from TRBV5-4 and TRBJ1-3, with 7 bases fitting TRBD1. V was pared by 5 bases and J by 4 bases, with 3 bases of the junction left unmatched. The CDR3 sequence is 13 residues long. Germline V gene data show CDR1 as SGHNT and CDR2 as YYREEE (reference sequence). The CDR3 reads CASRSDRGNTIYF. CDR3 in DNA: TGTGCCAGCAGATCGGACAGGGGAAACACCATATATTTT.

This chain connects TRBV5-4 to TRBJ2-5; 14 bases map to TRBD2. Germline CDR1 reads SGHNT; CDR2 reads YYREEE (reference sequence). The CDR3 covers 19 residues. V lost 4 bases and J lost 0; bases outside the gene matches: 11. The CDR3 DNA reads TGTGCCAGCAGCGGGGGGACTAGCGGGGGCCCCAATTACCAAGAGACCCAGTACTTC. Its translation: CASSGGTSGGPNYQETQYF.

This chain links TRBV7-6 with TRBJ2-1, with TRBD2 matching 10 bases. The germline gives CDR1 SGHVS, CDR2 FNYEAQ. Trimming at V came to 2 bases and at J to 7 bases, leaving 8 bases not matched to a gene. This CDR3 has 16 residues. The CDR3 region is CASSLQLSGRANEQFF. CDR3 DNA sequence: TGTGCCAGCAGCTTACAACTCAGCGGGAGGGCTAATGAGCAGTTCTTC. Full variable domain (missing parts from reference TRBV7-6 and TRBJ2-1): GAGVSQSPRYKVTKRGQDVALRCDPISGHVSLYWYRQALGQGPEFLTYFNYEAQQDKSGLPNDRFSAERPEGSISTLTIQRTEQRDSAMYRCASSLQLSGRANEQFFGPGTRLTVL.

The chain joins TRBV6-5 to TRBJ2-7; no clear D gene. There are 15 residues in the CDR3. Trimming removed 2 bases at V and 2 bases at J, with 13 bases between. Germline V gene lookup returns CDR1 MNHEY and CDR2 SVGAGI. CDR3: CASSYQPSLAYEQYF. The CDR3 DNA sequence: TGTGCCAGCAGTTACCAGCCGTCGTTGGCCTACGAGCAGTACTTC.

V is TRBV13 and J is TRBJ2-7; maybe TRBD2 (6 bases). Germline V CDR1 and CDR2: PRHDT, FYEKMQ (reference sequence). The V end was cut by 2 bases, the J end by 4 bases, with 18 bases between. The CDR3 sequence is 16 residues long. CDR3 protein: CASSLLADSGFYEQYF. CDR3 nucleotide sequence: TGTGCCAGCAGCTTACTAGCCGACAGCGGGTTTTACGAGCAGTACTTC.

The CDR3 loop is CASRDRVDQPQHF. The CDR3 nucleotides read TGTGCCAGTAGGGACAGGGTCGATCAGCCCCAGCATTTT. The chain employs TRBV19 and TRBJ1-5; TRBD1 matches 8 bases. Losses at the gene ends were 6 bases for V and 5 bases for J; bases not matched to a gene: 3. Germline values: CDR1 LNHDA, CDR2 SQIVND (reference sequence). The length of the CDR3 is 13 residues.

V is TRBV6-1 and J is TRBJ2-7; D is uncertain. The CDR3 contains 14 residues. Trimming stripped 3 bases from V and 2 bases from J, with 11 bases between. Germline V gives CDR1 MNHNS, CDR2 SASEGT. As DNA, the CDR3 is TGTGCCAGCAGTGACCTCGGGCAAGCCTACGAGCAGTACTTC. Its translation is CASSDLGQAYEQYF.

The chain links TRBV27 to TRBJ2-1; D remains ambiguous. Trimming stripped 0 bases from V and 7 bases from J, with 7 bases between. This CDR3 spans 13 amino acids. Germline V gives CDR1 MNHEY, CDR2 SMNVEV (reference sequence). CDR3 amino acids: CASSLSGKNEQFF. CDR3 in DNA: TGTGCCAGCAGTTTATCAGGGAAGAATGAGCAGTTCTTC.

Here the CDR3 DNA reads TGTGCCAGTAGTCTCGGACAGGGTAGCTCCTACGAGCAGTACTTC. It encodes CASSLGQGSSYEQYF. The chain uses TRBV19 and TRBJ2-7, with 8 positions matching TRBD1. V dropped 5 bases and J dropped 0; count of bases not matched to a gene: 6. The germline gives CDR1 LNHDA, CDR2 SQIVND (reference sequence). The CDR3 covers 15 residues. Combining the CDR3 with reference TRBV19 and TRBJ2-7 gives the whole variable domain DGGITQSPKYLFRKEGQNVTLSCEQNLNHDAMYWYRQDPGQGLRLIYYSQIVNDFQKGDIAEGYSVSREKKESFPLTVTSAQKNPTAFYLCASSLGQGSSYEQYFGPGTRLTVT.

The chain recombines TRBV6-5 with TRBJ2-2; 11 bases fit TRBD2. The trim removed 3 bases at V and 6 bases at J, leaving 3 bases unmatched. This CDR3 comprises 15 residues. CDR1 MNHEY and CDR2 SVGAGI come from the germline V gene. CDR3 loop: CASSYTSGSAGELFF. CDR3 DNA: TGTGCCAGCAGTTATACTAGCGGGAGTGCCGGGGAGCTGTTTTTT.

The V call is TRBV11-2, the J call TRBJ1-4; 7 bases are shared with TRBD1. V was pared by 3 bases and J by 10 bases, with 8 bases of the junction left unmatched. CDR1 is SGHAT and CDR2 is FQNNGV in the germline V gene. The CDR3 sequence is 14 residues long. DNA of the CDR3: TGTGCCAGCAGCTTCACCGACAGGGCCGGAAAACTGTTTTTT. Translation: CASSFTDRAGKLFF.

V gene TRBV11-3 combines with J gene TRBJ2-3, with D perhaps matching TRBD1 (6 bases). The CDR3 runs to 14 residues. Germline CDR1 SGHNT, CDR2 YENEEA. Trimming left V 3 bases short and J 0 bases short, with 7 bases between. CDR3 loop: CASSFRGSTDTQYF. The CDR3 region has the DNA TGTGCCAGCAGCTTCAGGGGTAGCACAGATACGCAGTATTTT. Combining the CDR3 with reference TRBV11-3 and TRBJ2-3 gives the whole variable domain EAGVVQSPRYKIIEKKQPVAFWCNPISGHNTLYWYLQNLGQGPELLIRYENEEAVDDSQLPKDRFSAERLKGVDSTLKIQPAELGDSAVYLCASSFRGSTDTQYFGPGTRLTVL.